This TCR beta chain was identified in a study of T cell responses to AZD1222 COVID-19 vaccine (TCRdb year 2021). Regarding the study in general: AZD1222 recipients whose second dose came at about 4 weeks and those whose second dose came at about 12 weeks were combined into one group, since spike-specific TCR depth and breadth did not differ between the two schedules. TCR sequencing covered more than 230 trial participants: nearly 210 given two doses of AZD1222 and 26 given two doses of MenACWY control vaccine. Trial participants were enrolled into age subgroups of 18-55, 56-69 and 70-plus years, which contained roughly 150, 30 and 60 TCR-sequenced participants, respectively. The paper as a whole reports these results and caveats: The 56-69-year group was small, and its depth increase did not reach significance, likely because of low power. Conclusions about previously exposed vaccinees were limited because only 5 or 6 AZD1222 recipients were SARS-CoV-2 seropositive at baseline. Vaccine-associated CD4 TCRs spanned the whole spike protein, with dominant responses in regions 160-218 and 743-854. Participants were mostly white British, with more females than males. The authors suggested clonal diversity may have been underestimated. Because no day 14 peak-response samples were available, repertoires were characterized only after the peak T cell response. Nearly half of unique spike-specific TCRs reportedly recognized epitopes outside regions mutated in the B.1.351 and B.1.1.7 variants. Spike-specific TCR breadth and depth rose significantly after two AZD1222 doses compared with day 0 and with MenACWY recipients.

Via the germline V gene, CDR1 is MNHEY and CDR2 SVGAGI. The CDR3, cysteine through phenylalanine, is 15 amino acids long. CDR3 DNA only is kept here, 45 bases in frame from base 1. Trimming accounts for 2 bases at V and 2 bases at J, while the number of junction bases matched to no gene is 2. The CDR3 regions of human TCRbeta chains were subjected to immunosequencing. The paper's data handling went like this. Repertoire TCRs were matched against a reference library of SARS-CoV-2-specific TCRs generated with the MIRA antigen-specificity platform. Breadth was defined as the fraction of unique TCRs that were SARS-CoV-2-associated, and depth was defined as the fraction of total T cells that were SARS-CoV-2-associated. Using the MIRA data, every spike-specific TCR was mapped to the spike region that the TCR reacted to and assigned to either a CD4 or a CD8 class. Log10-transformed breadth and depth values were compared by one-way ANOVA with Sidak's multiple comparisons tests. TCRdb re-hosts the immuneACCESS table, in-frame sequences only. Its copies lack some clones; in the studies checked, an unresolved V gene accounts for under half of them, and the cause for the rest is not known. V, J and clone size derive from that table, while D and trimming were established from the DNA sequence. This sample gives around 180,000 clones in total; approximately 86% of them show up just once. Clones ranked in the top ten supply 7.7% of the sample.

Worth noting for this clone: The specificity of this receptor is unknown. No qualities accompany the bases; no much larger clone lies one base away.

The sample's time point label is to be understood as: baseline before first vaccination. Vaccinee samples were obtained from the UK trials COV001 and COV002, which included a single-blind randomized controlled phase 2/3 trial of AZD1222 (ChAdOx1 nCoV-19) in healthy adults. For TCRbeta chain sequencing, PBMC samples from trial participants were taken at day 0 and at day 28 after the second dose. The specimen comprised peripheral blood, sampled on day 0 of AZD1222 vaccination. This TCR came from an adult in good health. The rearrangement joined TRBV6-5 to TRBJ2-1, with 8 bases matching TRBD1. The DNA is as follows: TGTGCCAGCAGTTACCGGGACAGGACCTACAATGAGCAGTTCTTC. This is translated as CASSYRDRTYNEQFF.